The 23 T cell receptor beta chains given below trace back to one sample, sequenced in a study of response to subunit inactivated influenza vaccine. TCRdb itself ran the RT-PCR reads through MiXCR, one entry per CDR3 protein. Counted here are around 480,000 distinct CDR3 sequences, more than 15% occurring once; the ten biggest clones make up 3%. Sequencing used CD4+ T cells sorted from PBMCs, obtained roughly 24 months after vaccination. These receptors originate from a man between 50 and 75 years old who received an inactivated influenza vaccine.

The CDR3 sequence: CASSLLDRGTYEQYF. CDR3 nucleotide sequence: TGCGCCAGCAGCCTCCTAGACAGGGGTACCTACGAGCAGTACTTC. The chain joins TRBV5-1 to TRBJ2-7; 8 bases line up with TRBD1. This CDR3 has 15 amino acids. The trim removed 4 bases at V and 2 bases at J, leaving 8 bases unmatched. The germline CDR1 and CDR2 sequences are SGHRS and YFSETQ.

This CDR3 is CASSQGPVSGSTDTQYF. The DNA of the CDR3 is TGTGCCAGCAGCCAAGGACCCGTTTCCGGGAGCACAGATACGCAGTATTTT. This rearrangement joins TRBV14 to TRBJ2-3; D is uncertain. V lost 1 base, J lost 0 bases, and 14 bases lay in between. Germline V lookup: CDR1 SGHDN, CDR2 FVKESK. CDR3 length equals 17 residues.

This chain uses TRBV20-1 with TRBJ1-5; 9 positions agree with TRBD1. The CDR3 loop spans 16 amino acids. Germline-derived CDR1 and CDR2 are DFQATT and SNEGSKA (reference sequence). J gave up 2 bases and V 6 bases, and 11 bases lay outside the gene matches. CDR3 coding DNA: TGCAGTGCCAGCTCGACAGGGGGTGTGGGCAATCAGCCCCAGCATTTT. It yields the protein CSASSTGGVGNQPQHF.

This clonotype was found a few times. The rearrangement uses TRBV15 and TRBJ2-2; 10 nucleotides agree with TRBD1. This CDR3 comprises 16 residues. Looked up from germline, CDR1 is LNHNV and CDR2 is YYDKDF (reference sequence). V lost 3 bases, J lost 2 bases, and 3 bases stayed unmatched. The CDR3 bases are TGTGCCACCAGCAGTGGACAGGGGGTAAACACCGGGGAGCTGTTTTTT. Its translation: CATSSGQGVNTGELFF.

This chain links TRBV29-1 with TRBJ2-5; TRBD2 matches 7 bases. Germline loops: CDR1 SQVTM, CDR2 ANQGSEA. The CDR3 is 15 residues long. Unmatched junction bases numbered 9, after V lost 3 bases and J lost 2 bases. In nucleotides, the CDR3 is TGCAGCGTTGATGTTTATGGCGGGGGACAAGAGACCCAGTACTTC. Its protein product is CSVDVYGGGQETQYF.

CDR3 region: CASSLTSGSGETQYF. In DNA, the CDR3 is TGTGCCAGCAGCTTGACCTCGGGTAGCGGAGAGACCCAGTACTTC. The genes are TRBV5-6 and TRBJ2-5; TRBD2 might be the D (6 bases). Trimming shortened V by 1 base and J by 4 bases, and 14 bases separated the two germline ends. There are 15 residues in the CDR3. Looked up from germline, CDR1 is SGHDT and CDR2 is YYEEEE.

This clonotype was seen more than once but under ten times. The rearrangement links TRBV6-5 to TRBJ2-7; 8 positions agree with TRBD2. With V trimmed by 4 bases and J by 5 bases, 10 bases remained unmatched. Germline CDR1 is MNHEY and CDR2 is SVGAGI. The CDR3 totals 15 residues. Here the CDR3 reads CASSLQAGVNNEQYF. The CDR3, as DNA: TGTGCCAGCAGTTTACAAGCGGGAGTAAATAACGAGCAGTACTTC.

In this sample, this clonotype turned up a few times. The chain joins TRBV20-1 to TRBJ2-1; perhaps TRBD2 as D (5 bases). Trimming left V 1 base short and J 9 bases short, with 13 bases between. The CDR3 consists of 13 residues. Germline V gives CDR1 DFQATT, CDR2 SNEGSKA (reference sequence). CDR3 in amino acids: CSARVTSKSEQFF. The DNA of the CDR3 is TGCAGTGCTAGAGTTACTAGTAAGTCTGAGCAGTTCTTC.

J is TRBJ2-5 and V is TRBV12-3 or TRBV12-4; possible D gene TRBD2, 6 bases. V was cut by 3 bases and J by 2 bases, with 13 bases left in between. The CDR3 spans 15 residues. The CDR3 nucleotides are TGTGCCAGCAGTTTTGTTTTGGGGGGACAAGAGACCCAGTACTTC. Amino acid sequence: CASSFVLGGQETQYF.

The rearrangement links TRBV5-1 to TRBJ2-7; possible D gene TRBD1, 6 bases. Looked up from germline, CDR1 is SGHRS and CDR2 is YFSETQ. The V and J ends lost 3 bases and 1 base respectively, with 14 bases between them. This CDR3 has 15 residues. The CDR3 sequence is CASSSGQPGSYEQYF. Written as DNA, the CDR3 is TGCGCCAGCAGCTCCGGACAGCCCGGGTCCTACGAGCAGTACTTC.

This clonotype was recorded many times. This chain uses TRBV3-1 with TRBJ1-1; D uncertain. Trimming left V 2 bases short and J 1 base short, with 8 bases between. This CDR3 contains 14 residues. CDR1 and CDR2 from the germline V gene are LGHDT and YNNKEL (reference sequence). CDR3 bases: TGTGCCAGCAGCCAAATTCCAGCGAACACTGAAGCTTTCTTT. Translated, it gives CASSQIPANTEAFF.

This chain links TRBV5-4 with TRBJ2-3; 8 bases fit TRBD2. The germline CDR1 and CDR2 sequences are SGHNT and YYREEE (reference sequence). The CDR3 extends over 12 amino acids. V was pared by 4 bases and J by 9 bases, with 4 bases of the junction left unmatched. CDR3 nucleotides: TGTGCCAGCAGCGCTACGGGGGGGACGCAGTATTTT. Translating it yields CASSATGGTQYF.

V usage is TRBV11-1 and J usage is TRBJ1-3; D remains ambiguous. The CDR3 covers 18 residues. V was cut by 4 bases and J by 9 bases, with 28 bases left in between. The germline gives CDR1 SGHAT, CDR2 FQDESV (reference sequence). CDR3 sequence: CASSSTPIGSEAARTIYF. The CDR3 region has the DNA TGTGCCAGCAGCTCTACCCCCATCGGATCTGAAGCCGCGCGCACCATATATTTT. Full variable domain (rest looked up from reference TRBV11-1 and TRBJ1-3): EAEVAQSPRYKITEKSQAVAFWCDPISGHATLYWYRQILGQGPELLVQFQDESVVDDSQLPKDRFSAERLKGVDSTLKIQPAELGDSAMYLCASSSTPIGSEAARTIYFGEGSWLTVV.

V usage is TRBV24-1 and J usage is TRBJ2-7; 7 nucleotides line up with TRBD1. V lost 7 bases, J lost 6 bases, and 17 bases stayed unmatched. This CDR3 contains 16 residues. The germline V gene encodes CDR1 KGHDR and CDR2 SFDVKD. DNA of the CDR3: TGTGCCACCAGCGAACACGGGACAGATAATACGATCGAGCAGTACTTC. This gives the protein CATSEHGTDNTIEQYF.

V is TRBV15 and J is TRBJ1-3; the D is unclear. CDR1 and CDR2 from the germline V gene are LNHNV and YYDKDF (reference sequence). V was trimmed by 0 bases and J by 4 bases, leaving 13 bases between them. The CDR3 sequence is 16 residues long. The CDR3 protein is CATSRDSPPAGNTIYF. Written as DNA, the CDR3 is TGTGCCACCAGCAGAGATTCCCCGCCGGCGGGAAACACCATATATTTT. Filled out from reference TRBV15 and TRBJ1-3, the complete variable domain reads DAMVIQNPRYQVTQFGKPVTLSCSQTLNHNVMYWYQQKSSQAPKLLFHYYDKDFNNEADTPDNFQSRRPNTSFCFLDIRSPGLGDTAMYLCATSRDSPPAGNTIYFGEGSWLTVV.

There are a few counts of this clonotype. The V call is TRBV2, the J call TRBJ2-1; 8 bases align to TRBD1. This CDR3 region has 15 residues. The germline CDR1 and CDR2 sequences are SNHLY and FYNNEI. V shed 2 bases, J shed 9 bases, and the junction held 9 bases outside the gene matches. CDR3 sequence reads: CASSEMDRAKFEQFF. DNA for the CDR3: TGTGCCAGCAGTGAAATGGACAGGGCCAAATTTGAGCAGTTCTTC.

The sample holds a few counts of this clonotype. This sequence joins TRBV5-1 and TRBJ2-1; 7 positions match TRBD2. The CDR3 has 15 residues. V trimming: 4 bases; J trimming: 4 bases; junction bases outside the gene matches: 8. CDR1 is SGHRS and CDR2 is YFSETQ in the germline V gene. CDR3 sequence: CASSLLGEGYNEQFF. DNA of the CDR3: TGCGCCAGCAGCCTCTTGGGGGAGGGGTACAATGAGCAGTTCTTC.

This chain joins TRBV7-9 and TRBJ2-7; 9 bases align to TRBD1. The ends lost 5 bases at V and 7 bases at J; junction bases unmatched: 12. In germline, CDR1 is SEHNR, CDR2 FQNEAQ (reference sequence). CDR3 length: 15 amino acids. CDR3 sequence: CASSLGTGTTGEQYF. CDR3 sequence (DNA): TGTGCCAGCAGCCTTGGGACAGGGACGACGGGAGAGCAGTACTTC.

The table lists this clonotype with a few counts. The CDR3 region has the DNA TGTGCCAGCAGTGAACAGGGATTCACTGAAGCTTTCTTT. It specifies CASSEQGFTEAFF. The genes are TRBV2 and TRBJ1-1; a possible D gene is TRBD1 (5 bases). This CDR3 region has 13 residues. The V gene's germline CDR1 is SNHLY and CDR2 FYNNEI. With 2 bases removed from V and 4 bases from J, the gap between germline ends came to 8 bases.

The rearrangement joins TRBV7-9 to TRBJ2-1; TRBD1 aligns across 9 bases. V shed 5 bases and J 7 bases; nucleotides not matched to a gene: 9. The germline gives CDR1 SEHNR, CDR2 FQNEAQ (reference sequence). CDR3 length: 15 amino acids. DNA for the CDR3: TGTGCCAGCAGCCTACTCACAGGGGGCGGGAATGAGCAGTTCTTC. This sequence encodes CASSLLTGGGNEQFF.

The genes are TRBV18 and TRBJ2-3; 10 positions match TRBD2. CDR1 is KGHSH, CDR2 LQKENI, per germline. The CDR3 runs to 16 residues. With 3 bases clipped from V and 6 bases from J, the junction kept 9 bases outside the gene matches. The chain's CDR3 is CASSPTIAGGLDTQYF. In DNA form, the CDR3 reads TGTGCCAGCTCACCCACCATAGCGGGGGGCCTCGATACGCAGTATTTT.

This clonotype has more than one count but fewer than ten. This chain connects TRBV20-1 to TRBJ2-1; D is tentatively TRBD1 or TRBD2 (5 bases each). With 3 bases removed from V and 7 bases from J, the gap between germline ends came to 13 bases. CDR1 is DFQATT, CDR2 SNEGSKA, per germline (reference sequence). CDR3 size: 13 residues. The CDR3 coding sequence is TGCAGTGCTAGTCCCGGGACGCTGAATGAGCAGTTCTTC. Translated: CSASPGTLNEQFF.

There are many counts of this clonotype. V is TRBV5-1 and J is TRBJ1-3; D is ambiguous. CDR3 length: 15 residues. The V end lost 0 bases, the J end lost 1 base, and 8 bases lay between the germline ends. From germline, CDR1 is SGHRS and CDR2 YFSETQ. The CDR3 DNA reads TGCGCCAGCAGCTTGGCCGTCGGGTCTGGAAACACCATATATTTT. It yields the protein CASSLAVGSGNTIYF. Drawing the rest from reference TRBV5-1 and TRBJ1-3, the complete variable domain is KAGVTQTPRYLIKTRGQQVTLSCSPISGHRSVSWYQQTPGQGLQFLFEYFSETQRNKGNFPGRFSGRQFSNSRSEMNVSTLELGDSALYLCASSLAVGSGNTIYFGEGSWLTVV.